The 27 T cell receptor beta chains below all came from one sample that was sequenced in a study of blood T cells in healthy people across ages. A second PCR, run for about 7 to 11 cycles, used a sample-barcoded 5' primer plus a J-beta primer mix. TCRdb reprocessed the 5' RACE reads via MiXCR and lists one record per CDR3 protein. This table has over 600,000 distinct CDR3 sequences, about 61% appearing once. Sequencing used blood. The origin of the receptors is a man aged 35-49 years in good health.

The chain uses TRBV12-3 or TRBV12-4 and TRBJ2-3; 9 bases fit TRBD2. Unmatched junction bases numbered 6, after V lost 7 bases and J lost 7 bases. This CDR3 spans 13 amino acids. CDR3 sequence (DNA): TGTGCCAGCATAATAGCGGGAGCCAATACGCAGTATTTT. It codes for CASIIAGANTQYF.

The V call is TRBV9, the J call TRBJ1-6; D call uncertain. Germline V gene lookup returns CDR1 SGDLS and CDR2 YYNGEE. Trimming shortened V by 0 bases and J by 10 bases, and 11 bases separated the two germline ends. The CDR3 is 14 amino acids. The CDR3 is CASSVDPGESPLHF. CDR3 DNA: TGTGCCAGCAGCGTAGATCCCGGCGAGTCACCCCTCCACTTT.

This clonotype occurred once. The chain combines TRBV29-1 with TRBJ2-3; D possibly corresponds to TRBD2 (6 bases). Per germline, CDR1 SQVTM and CDR2 ANQGSEA. The CDR3 spans 13 residues. V was pared by 4 bases and J by 3 bases, with 11 bases between. The CDR3 DNA sequence: TGCAGCGTTGGTCGGAGGGGAACAGATACGCAGTATTTT. As protein: CSVGRRGTDTQYF.

This chain uses TRBV28 with TRBJ2-7; TRBD2 might be the D (6 bases). Germline CDR1 reads MDHEN; CDR2 reads SYDVKM. The CDR3 consists of 14 residues. The V end was cut by 6 bases, the J end by 3 bases, with 15 bases between. CDR3 sequence: CASRLGGMGYEQYF. CDR3 coding DNA: TGTGCCAGCAGACTGGGGGGTATGGGCTACGAGCAGTACTTC.

This rearrangement joins TRBV2 to TRBJ2-1; 13 positions agree with TRBD2. Germline CDR1 reads SNHLY; CDR2 reads FYNNEI. This CDR3 is built from 20 residues. With V trimmed by 9 bases and J by 4 bases, 21 bases remained unmatched. CDR3 nucleotide sequence: TGTGCCAGACTAGCGGGGGGGCTCGGGCTCGCGGTCACTCCTTACAATGAGCAGTTCTTC. It is translated as CARLAGGLGLAVTPYNEQFF. The full variable domain, rest sourced from reference TRBV2 and TRBJ2-1, is EPEVTQTPSHQVTQMGQEVILRCVPISNHLYFYWYRQILGQKVEFLVSFYNNEISEKSEIFDDQFSVERPDGSNFTLKIRSTKLEDSAMYFCARLAGGLGLAVTPYNEQFFGPGTRLTVL.

The chain joins TRBV7-2 to TRBJ2-1; D is possibly TRBD2 (6 bases). Per germline, CDR1 SGHTA and CDR2 FQGNSA. The CDR3 runs to 18 residues. V dropped 0 bases and J dropped 5 bases, with 20 bases sitting between them. The CDR3 loop is CASSLARPWGTYNNEQFF. The CDR3 DNA reads TGTGCCAGCAGCTTAGCGCGGCCCTGGGGGACTTATAACAATGAGCAGTTCTTC.

The gene calls are TRBV10-3 and TRBJ1-2; no clear D. The CDR3 consists of 14 residues. V dropped 3 bases and J dropped 1 base, with 9 bases sitting between them. The germline CDR1 and CDR2 sequences are ENHRY and SYGVKD. The CDR3 is CAISEIRGNYGYTF. CDR3 nucleotides: TGTGCCATCAGTGAAATCCGCGGTAACTATGGCTACACCTTC.

This rearrangement joins TRBV9 to TRBJ2-3; 7 bases are shared with TRBD2. This CDR3 contains 17 residues. V gave up 0 bases and J gave up 4 bases; unmatched junction bases: 11. Germline-derived CDR1 and CDR2 are SGDLS and YYNGEE. The CDR3 sequence: CASSVVGSGEPPDTQYF. The DNA for the CDR3 is TGTGCCAGCAGCGTAGTAGGGAGCGGGGAACCCCCAGATACGCAGTATTTT. The whole variable domain, remainder taken from reference TRBV9 and TRBJ2-3, is DSGVTQTPKHLITATGQRVTLRCSPRSGDLSVYWYQQSLDQGLQFLIQYYNGEERAKGNILERFSAQQFPDLHSELNLSSLELGDSALYFCASSVVGSGEPPDTQYFGPGTRLTVL.

This clonotype was seen a single time. This chain uses TRBV28 with TRBJ1-4; possibly TRBD1 for D (6 bases). V was clipped by 5 bases and J by 5 bases, with 30 bases between them. Germline CDR1 reads MDHEN; CDR2 reads SYDVKM. The length of the CDR3 is 20 residues. The CDR3 DNA sequence: TGTGCCAGCAGTATTACAGGGTCTGAGACCGTCGGGGGCTCGAATGAAAAACTGTTTTTT. It translates to CASSITGSETVGGSNEKLFF.

This chain links TRBV5-5 with TRBJ1-5, with unresolved D. Germline CDR1 reads SGHKS; CDR2 reads YYEKEE (reference sequence). The CDR3 runs 16 residues. Trimming took off 1 base at V and 1 base at J, with 12 bases between the two ends. The CDR3 DNA reads TGTGCCAGCAGCTTGATAGGGATCGAGAGCAATCAGCCCCAGCATTTT. This codes for CASSLIGIESNQPQHF.

This clonotype came up a few times. This chain links TRBV20-1 with TRBJ1-5; D is perhaps TRBD1 (6 bases). The V gene lost 6 bases and the J gene lost 3 bases, with 15 bases spanning the gap. The CDR3 has 14 amino acids. CDR1 is DFQATT, CDR2 SNEGSKA, per germline (reference sequence). The CDR3 spells CSARGYRDNQPQHF. The CDR3 DNA follows: TGCAGTGCGCGTGGATACAGGGACAATCAGCCCCAGCATTTT.

The J gene is TRBJ2-1, the V gene TRBV14; D uncertain. The V gene's germline CDR1 is SGHDN and CDR2 FVKESK. The ends were cut back, 0 bases at V and 5 bases at J, with 8 bases in the middle. CDR3 length equals 14 residues. The CDR3 region has the DNA TGTGCCAGCAGCCAAGAGGCATGGGACAATGAGCAGTTCTTC. Translating gives CASSQEAWDNEQFF.

The V call is TRBV5-1, the J call TRBJ2-3, with D hard to call. This CDR3 comprises 14 residues. V shed 0 bases and J shed 1 base, with 6 bases lying between them. From germline, CDR1 is SGHRS and CDR2 YFSETQ. The CDR3 coding sequence is TGCGCCAGCAGCTTGGAACACCGCACAGATACGCAGTATTTT. Protein sequence: CASSLEHRTDTQYF.

The genes are TRBV20-1 and TRBJ2-3; D might be TRBD1 or TRBD2, each matching 5 bases. CDR3 length equals 16 residues. V was trimmed by 6 bases and J by 1 base, leaving 20 bases between them. In germline, CDR1 is DFQATT, CDR2 SNEGSKA (reference sequence). The CDR3 DNA is TGCAGTGCCCTCGCGAGGGGATACCCTCGCACAGATACGCAGTATTTT. Its translation is CSALARGYPRTDTQYF.

This chain uses TRBV20-1 with TRBJ2-7; 7 nucleotides line up with TRBD2. The V segment lost 3 bases and the J segment 4 bases; nucleotides outside the gene matches: 12. Germline CDR1 reads DFQATT; CDR2 reads SNEGSKA (reference sequence). The CDR3 is 15 residues long. The CDR3 spells CSASPMGREKYEQYF. DNA of the CDR3: TGCAGTGCTAGTCCTATGGGGCGGGAGAAATACGAGCAGTACTTC.

This clonotype was recorded once. This chain connects TRBV4-3 to TRBJ2-1, with D possibly TRBD2 on 6 matching bases. This CDR3 is built from 16 residues. The ends were cut back, 0 bases at V and 4 bases at J, with 13 bases in the middle. Germline CDR1 and CDR2: LGHNA and YSLEER. This CDR3 reads CASSQETGRVYNEQFF. The CDR3 DNA follows: TGCGCCAGCAGCCAAGAGACCGGGAGAGTATACAATGAGCAGTTCTTC.

The J gene is TRBJ2-1, the V gene TRBV4-1, with TRBD2 identical over 8 bases. Per the germline V gene, CDR1 is MGHRA and CDR2 is YSYEKL. This CDR3 region has 17 residues. The J segment lost 7 bases and the V segment lost 4 bases, leaving 15 bases of the junction unmatched. The CDR3: CASSRSPIAGPQNEQFF. CDR3 nucleotide sequence: TGCGCCAGCAGCCGCAGCCCTATAGCGGGGCCCCAGAATGAGCAGTTCTTC.

CDR3 in DNA: TGTGCCAGCAACTCAGCGGGAGGGCTTGGGGAGACCCAGTACTTC. Amino acid sequence: CASNSAGGLGETQYF. The chain employs TRBV7-8 and TRBJ2-5, with 10 bases identical to TRBD2. Germline lookup yields CDR1 SGHVS and CDR2 FQNEAQ. The CDR3 sequence is 15 residues long. The V and J ends lost 7 bases and 5 bases, in that order; junction bases with no gene match: 10.

This chain connects TRBV6-4 to TRBJ1-5; D perhaps matches TRBD1 (5 bases). This CDR3 is built from 13 residues. V lost 8 bases to trimming and J lost 6 bases, with 14 bases between them. Germline V gene sequence: CDR1 MRHNA, CDR2 SNTAGT. CDR3 sequence reads: CASGAGWGQPQHF. The CDR3 coding sequence is TGTGCCAGCGGGGCAGGGTGGGGTCAGCCCCAGCATTTT.

This clonotype was detected once. In DNA, the CDR3 is TGTGCCAGCAGTCTAGGGACGGGACAGCTTTCCTACGAGCAGTACTTC. It is translated as CASSLGTGQLSYEQYF. This chain joins TRBV28 and TRBJ2-7; TRBD1 matches at 7 bases. The germline V gene has CDR1 MDHEN and CDR2 SYDVKM. CDR3 size: 16 residues. V shed 5 bases and J 1 base; nucleotides not matched to a gene: 11. The whole variable domain, remainder taken from reference TRBV28 and TRBJ2-7, is DVKVTQSSRYLVKRTGEKVFLECVQDMDHENMFWYRQDPGLGLRLIYFSYDVKMKEKGDIPEGYSVSREKKERFSLILESASTNQTSMYLCASSLGTGQLSYEQYFGPGTRLTVT.

There are a few counts of this clonotype. The chain is built from TRBV12-3 or TRBV12-4 and TRBJ1-4; TRBD1 might be the D (5 bases). The CDR3 has 14 residues. V lost 3 bases, J lost 8 bases, and 13 bases lay in between. The CDR3 sequence: CASSFAGGIEKLFF. CDR3 DNA: TGTGCCAGCAGTTTTGCTGGGGGTATAGAAAAACTGTTTTTT.

The chain employs TRBV7-6 and TRBJ1-5; unclear D gene. This CDR3 has 15 amino acids. V shed 2 bases and J shed 0 bases, with 8 bases lying between them. Germline V CDR1 and CDR2: SGHVS, FNYEAQ. CDR3 in amino acids: CASSLNSYSNQPQHF. The CDR3 DNA sequence: TGTGCCAGCAGCTTAAACAGTTATAGCAATCAGCCCCAGCATTTT.

As regards this clonotype: A much larger clone lies a single base off, so this may be a read error. This sequence joins TRBV29-1 and TRBJ2-7, with 8 nucleotides matching TRBD2. The CDR3 spans 15 residues. Germline CDR1 reads SQVTM; CDR2 reads ANQGSEA. J was trimmed by 7 bases and V by 3 bases; bases with no gene match: 14. The CDR3 sequence is CSVDGLAVMANEQYF. CDR3 coding DNA: TGCAGCGTTGATGGACTAGCCGTTATGGCGAATGAGCAGTACTTC.

The chain recombines TRBV11-2 with TRBJ2-1, with TRBD2 as a possible D gene (6 bases). Trimming pared 5 bases from V and 6 bases from J, leaving 14 bases between. Per germline, CDR1 SGHAT and CDR2 FQNNGV. This CDR3 has 14 residues. In DNA form, the CDR3 reads TGTGCCAGCAGCCAACGACTAGTTCCCAATGAGCAGTTCTTC. Protein: CASSQRLVPNEQFF.

CDR3 loop: CASTDGQKQYF. As DNA, the CDR3 is TGTGCCAGCACCGATGGTCAGAAGCAGTACTTC. The chain has TRBV7-6 and TRBJ2-7; D is undetermined. The V gene lost 7 bases and the J gene lost 8 bases, with 12 bases spanning the gap. The CDR3 has 11 amino acids. Germline assignment: CDR1 SGHVS and CDR2 FNYEAQ.

The V call is TRBV20-1, the J call TRBJ2-1, with TRBD2 identical over 7 bases. Germline assignment: CDR1 DFQATT and CDR2 SNEGSKA (reference sequence). The V gene end was trimmed by 0 bases and the J gene end by 2 bases; junction bases not matched to a gene: 7. This CDR3 spans 16 amino acids. Written as DNA, the CDR3 is TGCAGTGCTAGAGAGTCGGGGGGTCCAACCTACAATGAGCAGTTCTTC. Translated, it gives CSARESGGPTYNEQFF.

J is TRBJ2-2 and V is TRBV5-1; D gene ambiguous. Germline V lookup: CDR1 SGHRS, CDR2 YFSETQ. The CDR3 runs 13 residues. Trimming left V 5 bases short and J 8 bases short, with 13 bases between. CDR3: CASSFGDRGELFF. The DNA of the CDR3 is TGCGCCAGCAGTTTTGGGGATCGGGGGGAGCTGTTTTTT.